The sequence of this T cell receptor beta chain was determined in a study of blood T cell repertoires in COVID-19. Study-level background: Acute-phase and convalescent COVID-19 samples originated in the United States, Italy and Spain. The cDNA or gDNA used as material had been derived from T cells, B-cell-depleted T cells, or PBMCs.

Authors' data handling: Reference gene primer amplification gave estimated nucleated cell counts. Assay: immunoSEQ multiplex PCR; the TCRdb copy retains only in-frame clones and omits some. V, J and clone size are taken as reported in that table, and D and trimming were inferred from the DNA itself. The profile shows about 140,000 clones, 79% of them singletons. The CDR3 is 15 residues long. V shed 3 bases and J 3 bases; nucleotides not matched to a gene: 5. Germline values: CDR1 SGHTA, CDR2 FQGNSA. The genes are TRBV7-2 and TRBJ2-1; TRBD2 agrees at 7 bases. The source is a man between 60 and 75 years old with acute or convalescent COVID-19. Specimen: peripheral blood. The CDR3 bases are TGTGCCAGCAGCTTTTGGACTAGTTTCTACAATGAGCAGTTCTTC. This sequence encodes CASSFWTSFYNEQFF.